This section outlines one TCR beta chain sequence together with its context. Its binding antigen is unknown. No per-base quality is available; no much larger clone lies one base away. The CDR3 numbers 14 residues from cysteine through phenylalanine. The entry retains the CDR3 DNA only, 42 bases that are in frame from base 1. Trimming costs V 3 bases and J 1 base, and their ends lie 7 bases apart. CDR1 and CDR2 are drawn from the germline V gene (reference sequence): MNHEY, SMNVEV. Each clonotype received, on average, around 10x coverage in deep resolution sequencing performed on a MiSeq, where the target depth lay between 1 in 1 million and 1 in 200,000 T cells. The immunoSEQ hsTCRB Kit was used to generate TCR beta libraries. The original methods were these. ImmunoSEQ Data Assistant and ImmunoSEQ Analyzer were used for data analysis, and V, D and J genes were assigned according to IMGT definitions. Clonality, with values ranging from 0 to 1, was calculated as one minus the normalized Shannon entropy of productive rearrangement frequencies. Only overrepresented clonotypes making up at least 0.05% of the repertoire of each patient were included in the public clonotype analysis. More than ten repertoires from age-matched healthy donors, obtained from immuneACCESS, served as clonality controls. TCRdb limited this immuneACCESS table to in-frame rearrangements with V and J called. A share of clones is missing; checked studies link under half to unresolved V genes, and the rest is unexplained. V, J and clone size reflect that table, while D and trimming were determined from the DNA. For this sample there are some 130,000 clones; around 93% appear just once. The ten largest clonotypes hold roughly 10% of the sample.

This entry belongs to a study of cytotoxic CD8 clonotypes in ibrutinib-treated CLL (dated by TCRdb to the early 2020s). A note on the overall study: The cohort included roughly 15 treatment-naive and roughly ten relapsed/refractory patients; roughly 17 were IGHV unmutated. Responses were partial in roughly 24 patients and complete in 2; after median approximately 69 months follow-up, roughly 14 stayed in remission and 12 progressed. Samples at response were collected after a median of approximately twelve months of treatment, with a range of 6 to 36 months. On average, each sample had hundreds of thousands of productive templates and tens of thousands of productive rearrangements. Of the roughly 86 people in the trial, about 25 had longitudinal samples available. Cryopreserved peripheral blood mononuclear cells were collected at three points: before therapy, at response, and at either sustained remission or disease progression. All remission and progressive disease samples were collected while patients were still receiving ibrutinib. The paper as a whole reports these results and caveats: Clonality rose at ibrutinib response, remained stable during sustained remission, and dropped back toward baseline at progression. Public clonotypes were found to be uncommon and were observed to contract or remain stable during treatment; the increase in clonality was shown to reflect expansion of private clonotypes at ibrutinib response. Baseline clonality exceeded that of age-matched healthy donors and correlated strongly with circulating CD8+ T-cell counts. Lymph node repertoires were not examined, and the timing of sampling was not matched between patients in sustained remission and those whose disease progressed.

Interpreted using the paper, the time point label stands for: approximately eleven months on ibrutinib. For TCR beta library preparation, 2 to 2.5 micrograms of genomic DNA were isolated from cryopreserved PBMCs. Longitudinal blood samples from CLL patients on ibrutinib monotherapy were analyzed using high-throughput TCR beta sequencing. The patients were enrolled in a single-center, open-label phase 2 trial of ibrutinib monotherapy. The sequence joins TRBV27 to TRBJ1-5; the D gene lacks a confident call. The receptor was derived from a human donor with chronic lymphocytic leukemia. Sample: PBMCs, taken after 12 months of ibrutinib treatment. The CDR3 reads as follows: CASSFDGSNQPQHF. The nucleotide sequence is TGTGCCAGCAGTTTCGATGGAAGCAATCAGCCCCAGCATTTT.